The 18 T cell receptor beta chains given below trace back to one sample, sequenced in a study of T cells after yellow fever vaccination. TCRdb used MiXCR to reprocess the 5' RACE reads, holding one entry per CDR3 protein. Of some 320,000 distinct CDR3 sequences detected, roughly 8.7% appear once; the ten largest clones hold about 3.7%. This sample comprised CD4+ T cells sorted from PBMCs, obtained 5 days after the yellow fever booster vaccination. Receptor source: a man between 18 and 35 years old who received the YFV17D yellow fever vaccine.

This chain links TRBV6-6 with TRBJ2-3; D call uncertain. The germline CDR1 and CDR2 sequences are MNHNY and SVGAGI (reference sequence). The V end was cut by 6 bases, the J end by 1 base, with 11 bases between. The CDR3 is 14 residues long. The CDR3 DNA reads as TGTGCCAGCAGACGGCCCCTCGGCACAGATACGCAGTATTTT. This sequence encodes CASRRPLGTDTQYF.

This clonotype was counted between two and nine times. The chain uses TRBV7-3 and TRBJ2-3, with D unclear. The CDR3 totals 13 residues. Germline V gives CDR1 SGHTA, CDR2 FQGTGA. V gave up 5 bases and J gave up 1 base, with 7 bases separating them. The CDR3 DNA reads as TGTGCCAGCAGCGCCGACGGCACAGATACGCAGTATTTT. This encodes CASSADGTDTQYF.

The genes are TRBV7-2 and TRBJ2-6; 10 bases map to TRBD2. The V gene's germline CDR1 is SGHTA and CDR2 FQGNSA. The CDR3 loop spans 18 amino acids. The V and J ends lost 6 bases and 0 bases, in that order; junction bases with no gene match: 8. CDR3 coding DNA: TGTGCCAGCAGTCCAAAGCGGGGGGGTCTCTCTGGGGCCAACGTCCTGACTTTC. Its translation is CASSPKRGGLSGANVLTF. Full variable domain (missing parts from reference TRBV7-2 and TRBJ2-6): GAGVSQSPSNKVTEKGKDVELRCDPISGHTALYWYRQSLGQGLEFLIYFQGNSAPDKSGLPSDRFSAERTGGSVSTLTIQRTQQEDSAVYLCASSPKRGGLSGANVLTFGAGSRLTVL.

This clonotype showed up many times. The chain combines TRBV5-1 with TRBJ2-1; TRBD2 matches at 9 bases. The CDR3 runs to 15 residues. The germline V gene has CDR1 SGHRS and CDR2 YFSETQ. The V segment lost 2 bases and the J segment 4 bases; nucleotides outside the gene matches: 4. The CDR3 coding sequence is TGCGCCAGCAGCTTAAGCGGGGGGACGTACAATGAGCAGTTCTTC. It specifies CASSLSGGTYNEQFF.

This clonotype has at least ten counts. CDR3 in DNA: TGTGCCAGCTTATTGGGGGGGACAGATACGCAGTATTTT. Residues: CASLLGGTDTQYF. This chain links TRBV5-4 with TRBJ2-3; 7 bases are shared with TRBD2. The CDR3 is 13 residues long. In germline, CDR1 is SGHNT, CDR2 YYREEE (reference sequence). Trimming took 7 bases from V and 3 from J; bases not matched to a gene: 5.

V is TRBV4-1 and J is TRBJ1-5; no reliable D call. The V end was cut by 1 base, the J end by 3 bases, with 13 bases between. Germline V lookup: CDR1 MGHRA, CDR2 YSYEKL. The CDR3 covers 16 residues. The CDR3 sequence is CASSQGEDTYNQPQHF. Written as DNA, the CDR3 is TGCGCCAGCAGCCAAGGCGAAGACACCTACAATCAGCCCCAGCATTTT.

The genes are TRBV24-1 and TRBJ2-3, with TRBD2 matching over 15 bases. The length of the CDR3 is 20 residues. Unmatched junction bases numbered 14, after V lost 5 bases and J lost 3 bases. The germline V gene encodes CDR1 KGHDR and CDR2 SFDVKD. CDR3 coding DNA: TGTGCCACCAGTGCCGACAAACCGGGACTAGCGGGGGGACAGACAGATACGCAGTATTTT. Its translation: CATSADKPGLAGGQTDTQYF.

This clonotype was picked up many times. This chain's CDR3 is CASSLGAPMAYEQYF. The CDR3 nucleotides read TGCGCCAGCAGCCTGGGGGCGCCCATGGCCTACGAGCAGTACTTC. The genes are TRBV5-1 and TRBJ2-7, with D perhaps TRBD1 (6 bases). Trimming cost V 4 bases and J 2 bases, with 16 bases left between them. The CDR3 runs 15 residues. Germline CDR1 reads SGHRS; CDR2 reads YFSETQ.

The chain is built from TRBV20-1 and TRBJ1-5, with unresolved D. Trimming took off 6 bases at V and 4 bases at J, with 22 bases between the two ends. The CDR3 is 16 residues long. Germline lookup yields CDR1 DFQATT and CDR2 SNEGSKA (reference sequence). CDR3 sequence (DNA): TGCAGTGCCACTGATGAGATTAGACTGTTGAATCAGCCCCAGCATTTT. This codes for CSATDEIRLLNQPQHF.

This clonotype was detected ten times or more. The chain uses TRBV3-1 and TRBJ1-2; 8 nucleotides match TRBD1. The CDR3 totals 15 residues. CDR1 is LGHDT, CDR2 YNNKEL, per germline (reference sequence). Germline trimming cut 5 bases from V and 4 bases from J; bases unmatched to any gene: 9. The CDR3 DNA sequence: TGTGCCAGCAGCGGACAGGGATTCCTTGGCTATGGCTACACCTTC. Its protein is CASSGQGFLGYGYTF.

This chain links TRBV7-9 with TRBJ2-5; 8 bases fit TRBD2. CDR1 is SEHNR and CDR2 is FQNEAQ in the germline V gene (reference sequence). V lost 7 bases, J lost 5 bases, and 18 bases stayed unmatched. The CDR3 is 17 residues long. The CDR3 sequence: CASIQPTGGLGSETQYF. The CDR3, as DNA: TGTGCCAGCATCCAACCGACGGGAGGGCTCGGGAGCGAGACCCAGTACTTC.

As to this clonotype: A read error may explain this, as a much larger clone is one base away. The rearrangement links TRBV7-2 to TRBJ1-1; D gene ambiguous. The CDR3 loop spans 13 amino acids. The germline V gene has CDR1 SGHTA and CDR2 FQGNSA. In nucleotides, the CDR3 is TGTGCCGGCAGCCCTTCGATGAACACTGAAGCTTTCTTT. Protein sequence: CAGSPSMNTEAFF.

The V and J genes are TRBV10-2 and TRBJ2-3; 7 nucleotides match TRBD1. In germline, CDR1 is WSHSY, CDR2 SAAADI. The V and J ends lost 5 bases and 9 bases, in that order; junction bases with no gene match: 11. The CDR3 length is 14 residues. CDR3 amino acids: CASSYPGQRMTQYF. The CDR3 nucleotides are TGCGCCAGCAGTTACCCGGGACAGAGGATGACGCAGTATTTT.

The rearrangement uses TRBV5-1 and TRBJ2-3; TRBD2 is a possible D gene (5 bases). The V end was cut by 2 bases, the J end by 0 bases, with 7 bases between. This CDR3 has 14 amino acids. The germline V gene encodes CDR1 SGHRS and CDR2 YFSETQ. The CDR3 here is CASSLLDSTDTQYF. The CDR3 DNA is TGCGCCAGCAGCTTACTAGACAGCACAGATACGCAGTATTTT.

The rearrangement uses TRBV7-9 and TRBJ2-5, with D possibly TRBD2 on 5 matching bases. Germline V gene lookup returns CDR1 SEHNR and CDR2 FQNEAQ (reference sequence). This CDR3 spans 15 amino acids. Between the trimmed V and J ends, which lost 0 bases and 2 bases, there was a span of 10 bases. The DNA of the CDR3 is TGTGCCAGCAGCTTAGCGCGAGCGGCTCAAGAGACCCAGTACTTC. Protein sequence: CASSLARAAQETQYF. The full variable domain, in which reference TRBV7-9 and TRBJ2-5 provide the parts outside the CDR3, is DTGVSQNPRHKITKRGQNVTFRCDPISEHNRLYWYRQTLGQGPEFLTYFQNEAQLEKSRLLSDRFSAERPKGSFSTLEIQRTEQGDSAMYLCASSLARAAQETQYFGPGTRLLVL.

There are many counts of this clonotype. This chain connects TRBV6-5 to TRBJ2-1; D remains unclear. V lost 1 base to trimming and J lost 0 bases, with 4 bases between them. The CDR3 is 14 amino acids. Per germline, CDR1 MNHEY and CDR2 SVGAGI. The CDR3 region is CASSYFGSYNEQFF. Here the CDR3 DNA reads TGTGCCAGCAGTTACTTTGGCTCCTACAATGAGCAGTTCTTC.

This clonotype has more than one count but fewer than ten. The rearrangement uses TRBV5-1 and TRBJ2-1; D ambiguous. CDR3 length: 14 residues. With 0 bases removed from V and 14 bases from J, the gap between germline ends came to 18 bases. CDR1 and CDR2 from the germline V gene are SGHRS and YFSETQ. Here the CDR3 DNA reads TGCGCCAGCAGCTTGGCCCTCCCTACGGGTAGGGAGTTCTTC. Amino acid sequence: CASSLALPTGREFF.

About this clonotype itself: A read error may account for a junction end that differs from germline. This CDR3 reads CASSLEGNLPQHF. CDR3 bases: TGCGCCAGCAGCTTGGAGGGTAATCTGCCCCAGCATTTT. V usage is TRBV5-1 and J usage is TRBJ1-5; D unresolved. The V gene's germline CDR1 is SGHRS and CDR2 YFSETQ. The CDR3 has 13 amino acids.